This TCR beta chain was sequenced during a study of T cell responses to AZD1222 COVID-19 vaccine (dated by TCRdb to the early 2020s). In terms of the full investigation: A total of 233 trial participants underwent TCR sequencing, of whom some 210 received two doses of AZD1222 and some 26 received two doses of the MenACWY control vaccine. Trial participants were enrolled by age into subgroups of 18-55, 56-69 and 70-plus years, and 148, 28 and 57 TCR-sequenced participants, respectively, were included in these subgroups.

The germline V gene yields SGHAT for CDR1 and FQNNGV for CDR2. The CDR3 measures 16 amino acids from cysteine to phenylalanine. The entry retains the CDR3 DNA only, 48 bases that are in frame from base 1. Compared with germline, V lacks 5 bases and J lacks 4 bases; bases without a gene match: 10. What the time point label conveys for this sample: about 28 days (+/-7) after the second vaccine dose. AZD1222 recipients with second doses at about 4 weeks or about 12 weeks were pooled, because spike-specific TCR depth and breadth did not differ between schedules. Samples from vaccinated people were obtained from the UK trials COV001 and COV002, which included a single-blind randomized controlled phase 2/3 trial of AZD1222 (ChAdOx1 nCoV-19) in healthy adults. For TCRbeta chain sequencing, PBMC samples were collected from trial participants at day 0 and at day 28 after the second dose. The paper's findings and limits, for the study overall: A significant rise in spike-specific TCR breadth and depth was observed after two AZD1222 doses relative to day 0 and relative to MenACWY recipients. The 56-69-year group was small, and its depth increase did not reach significance, likely because of low power. Participants were mostly white British, with more females than males. The authors suggested clonal diversity may have been underestimated. Because no day 14 peak-response samples were available, repertoires were characterized only after the peak T cell response. The whole spike protein was spanned by vaccine-associated CD4 TCRs, and dominant responses were seen in regions 160-218 and 743-854. Conclusions about previously exposed vaccinees were limited because only six AZD1222 recipients were SARS-CoV-2 seropositive at baseline. Reportedly, almost half of the unique spike-specific TCRs recognized epitopes lying outside the regions that are mutated in the B.1.351 and B.1.1.7 variants.

A remark on this clone: Its antigen is not yet known. Base qualities are not provided; no much larger clone lies one nucleotide away.

The CDR3 regions of human TCRbeta chains were analyzed by immunosequencing. In the source study's methods: Repertoire TCRs were checked for matches against a reference library of SARS-CoV-2-specific TCRs that had been generated using the MIRA antigen-specificity platform. Breadth was defined as the fraction of unique TCRs that were SARS-CoV-2-associated, and depth was defined as the fraction of total T cells that were SARS-CoV-2-associated. Each spike-specific TCR was assigned to its reactive spike region and to a CD4 or CD8 class using the MIRA data. Log10-transformed breadth and depth values were compared by one-way ANOVA with Sidak's multiple comparisons tests. TCRdb retrieved this table from immuneACCESS and kept in-frame rearrangements only. Not all clones are present; in checked studies, unresolved V genes account for under half, and no reason is known for the remainder. V and J calls and clone size are as listed in that table; D and trimming were resolved from the DNA. The sample table holds some 150,000 clones, of which 80% to 95% were seen once. The ten largest account for under 4% of the sample.

The TCR comes from an adult who received the AZD1222 COVID-19 vaccine. The V and J segments used are TRBV11-2 and TRBJ2-1, with TRBD2 matching 8 junction bases. This sample comprised peripheral blood, obtained 28 days after the second AZD1222 dose. The CDR3: CASSLPTSGGYNEQFF. The DNA sequence reads TGTGCCAGCAGCCTCCCCACTAGCGGAGGATACAATGAGCAGTTCTTC. Here the CDR3 is joined to the reference TRBV11-2 and TRBJ2-1 genes, and the full variable domain is: EAGVAQSPRYKIIEKRQSVAFWCNPISGHATLYWYQQILGQGPKLLIQFQNNGVVDDSQLPKDRFSAERLKGVDSTLKIQPAKLEDSAVYLCASSLPTSGGYNEQFFGPGTRLTVL.